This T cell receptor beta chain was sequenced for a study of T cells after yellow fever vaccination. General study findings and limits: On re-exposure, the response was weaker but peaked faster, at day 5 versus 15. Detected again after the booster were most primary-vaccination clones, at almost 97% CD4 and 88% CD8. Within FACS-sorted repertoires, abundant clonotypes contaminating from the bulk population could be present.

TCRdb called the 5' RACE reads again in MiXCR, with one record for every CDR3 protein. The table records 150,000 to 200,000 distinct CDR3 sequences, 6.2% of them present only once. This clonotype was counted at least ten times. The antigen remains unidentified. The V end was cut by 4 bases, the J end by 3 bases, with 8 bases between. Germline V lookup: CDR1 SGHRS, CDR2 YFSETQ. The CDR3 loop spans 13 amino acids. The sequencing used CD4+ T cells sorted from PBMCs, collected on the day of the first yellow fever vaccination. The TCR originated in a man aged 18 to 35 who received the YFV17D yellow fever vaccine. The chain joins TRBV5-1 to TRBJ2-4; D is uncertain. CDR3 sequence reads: CASSISDKNIQYF. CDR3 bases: TGCGCCAGCAGCATTTCGGACAAAAACATTCAGTACTTC.